The rows below give T cell receptor beta chains drawn from one sample of a study of early T cells in non-severe SARS-CoV-2 infection. TCRdb reprocessed the 5' RACE reads with MiXCR, giving one entry per CDR3 protein. The sample holds 45,000 to 55,000 distinct CDR3 sequences, 6% to 7% seen once. The source material was whole blood. These TCRs come from an adult who was a healthcare worker with PCR-confirmed SARS-CoV-2 infection or an uninfected control (not recorded which). Each CDR3 is given with its conserved first and last residue. D genes are given only for firm matches. A clone size is listed for some rows: how often the clone was seen (once, few, many), or a class if it is expanded.

j_call	v_call	clone_size	d_call	cdr3_nt	cdr3_aa
TRBJ1-2	TRBV18	NA	NA	TGTGCCAGCTCACCAAACCCAGGGAGGAAGGACTATGGCTACACCTTC	CASSPNPGRKDYGYTF
TRBJ2-4	TRBV30	many	NA	TGTGCCTGGAGTGTCGGACAGAACATTCAGTACTTC	CAWSVGQNIQYF
TRBJ2-7	TRBV15	many	NA	TGTGCCACCAGCGGGGATCGAAACCCCTCCTACGAGCAGTACTTC	CATSGDRNPSYEQYF
TRBJ2-7	TRBV7-9	many	NA	TGTGCCAGCGGACAGCTGACCTACGAGCAGTACTTC	CASGQLTYEQYF
TRBJ2-3	TRBV6-5	many	TRBD2	TGTGCCAGCAGTTACGGACTAGCCAGCACAGATACGCAGTATTTT	CASSYGLASTDTQYF
TRBJ1-1	TRBV10-2	few	NA	TGCGCCAGCAGTGAGTCCGTCCGCTTTTCTGAAGCTTTCTTT	CASSESVRFSEAFF
TRBJ2-3	TRBV20-1	many	TRBD2	TGCAGTGCTAGTCTGGCTAGCGGGGGGACAGATACGCAGTATTTT	CSASLASGGTDTQYF
TRBJ2-5	TRBV5-4	NA	NA	TGTGCCAGCAGCTTGGCAGGATCTGTCCAAGAGACCCAGTACTTC	CASSLAGSVQETQYF
TRBJ2-1	TRBV7-2	many	NA	TGTGCCAGCAGCTTAGACACCAATGAGCAGTTCTTC	CASSLDTNEQFF
TRBJ1-1	TRBV5-6	few	NA	TGTGCCAGCAGACCCCTCAGGGTGAGGACTGAAGCTTTCTTT	CASRPLRVRTEAFF
TRBJ2-5	TRBV19	many	TRBD2	TGTGCCAGTACCCCCCGGACTAGCGGGGCCGAGACCCAGTACTTC	CASTPRTSGAETQYF
TRBJ2-2	TRBV27	many	NA	TGTGCCAGCAGTTTATTCCTGGGTCCCGGGGAGCTGTTTTTT	CASSLFLGPGELFF
TRBJ2-2	TRBV19	NA	NA	TGTGCCAGTAGTATAGGACAGAACACCGGGGAGCTGTTTTTT	CASSIGQNTGELFF
TRBJ2-7	TRBV10-2	few	NA	TGCGCCAGCAGGAAACCGGGACGTGAAGCCTACGAGCAGTACTTC	CASRKPGREAYEQYF
TRBJ1-1	TRBV20-1	many	NA	TGCAGTGCTAGAGATCCAGGGAACACTGAAGCTTTCTTT	CSARDPGNTEAFF
TRBJ2-7	TRBV5-4	NA	TRBD1	TGTGCCAGCAGCCAAGCCGGACAGGGGGGCGTCTACGAGCAGTACTTC	CASSQAGQGGVYEQYF
TRBJ2-3	TRBV6-1	many	NA	TGTGCCAGCAGTTTACAGGGAAGCACAGATACGCAGTATTTT	CASSLQGSTDTQYF
TRBJ2-7	TRBV2	many	TRBD1	TGTGCCAGCGATGGACAGGGGGTATTAAGCTCCTACGAGCAGTACTTC	CASDGQGVLSSYEQYF
TRBJ2-1	TRBV15	many	TRBD1	TGTGCCACCAGCAAGGGGACAGGGGGCAGGAATGAGCAGTTCTTC	CATSKGTGGRNEQFF
TRBJ1-2	TRBV5-5	many	TRBD1	TGTGCCAGCAGCTACACGGCCACAGGGGGCCCCTCTGCCCCAAATGGCTACACCTTC	CASSYTATGGPSAPNGYTF
TRBJ2-2	TRBV6-5	many	TRBD2	TGTGCCAGCAGTTGGGCCCCCCTAACTAGCGGGGGACACACCGGGGAGCTGTTTTTT	CASSWAPLTSGGHTGELFF
TRBJ2-2	TRBV6-6	few	TRBD2	TGTGCCAGCCGGCGGCCCAGTACGACTAGCGGGGGGTCCACCGGGGAGCTGTTTTTT	CASRRPSTTSGGSTGELFF
TRBJ2-3	TRBV20-1	few	TRBD2	TGCAGTGCTAGAGCCCAGCGGGGGGCTACAGATACGCAGTATTTT	CSARAQRGATDTQYF
TRBJ1-5	TRBV30	NA	NA	TGTGCCTGGACTATGGGACCTAATCAGCCCCAGCATTTT	CAWTMGPNQPQHF
TRBJ2-3	TRBV12-3/TRBV12-4	many	TRBD2	TGTGCCAGCAAGATAAGACTAGCGGGGGGGTTGACAGATACGCAGTATTTT	CASKIRLAGGLTDTQYF
TRBJ2-7	TRBV30	NA	NA	TGTGCCTGGAGTGGGAGACTGTCGACCGAGCAGTACTTC	CAWSGRLSTEQYF
TRBJ1-1	TRBV20-1	NA	TRBD1	TGCAGTGCTAGGAGGGGGCGAGACACTGAAGCTTTCTTT	CSARRGRDTEAFF
TRBJ2-1	TRBV6-4	many	NA	TGTGCCAGCAGTGACAGAGCGGCCCGGTCCTACAATGAGCAGTTCTTC	CASSDRAARSYNEQFF
TRBJ1-5	TRBV12-3/TRBV12-4	few	NA	TGTGCCAGCAGTTTAGATGCGTCTCAGCCCCAGCATTTT	CASSLDASQPQHF
TRBJ1-1	TRBV2	NA	NA	TGTGCCAGCAGTCGGGAACCTGAAGCTTTCTTT	CASSREPEAFF
TRBJ2-6	TRBV18	NA	NA	TGTGCCAGCTCACCACCGATCGGCGGGTCTAGCTCTGGGGCCAACGTCCTGACTTTC	CASSPPIGGSSSGANVLTF
TRBJ2-3	TRBV18	many	NA	TGTGCCAGCCCACCACTTCCTAGGATGGGCCCAGATACGCAGTATTTT	CASPPLPRMGPDTQYF
TRBJ1-6	TRBV11-3	many	TRBD1	TGTGCCAGCAGCTTCGGGACAGGGGACTCACCCCTCCACTTT	CASSFGTGDSPLHF
TRBJ2-1	TRBV7-8	many	NA	TGTGCCAGCAGCTGGGGGAACAAGCAGTTCTTC	CASSWGNKQFF
TRBJ1-1	TRBV7-3	NA	NA	TGTGCCAGCAGCTCCGGGACCGTGAACACTGAAGCTTTCTTT	CASSSGTVNTEAFF
TRBJ2-1	TRBV6-2/TRBV6-3	NA	TRBD1	TGTGCCAGCAGACGGACAGGGCGCTCCTACAATGAGCAGTTCTTC	CASRRTGRSYNEQFF
TRBJ2-7	TRBV4-3	many	TRBD2	TGCGCCAGCAGCCAAGATGTTAGCGGGACTAGGTCCGAGCAGTACTTC	CASSQDVSGTRSEQYF
TRBJ1-5	TRBV5-5	NA	TRBD1	TGTGCCAGCAGCAATAGGGACAGGGGGCCGAATCAGCCCCAGCATTTT	CASSNRDRGPNQPQHF
TRBJ2-1	TRBV19	NA	TRBD2	TGTGCCAGTAGTATAATGGGGACTAGCAAGGGCGAGCAGTTCTTC	CASSIMGTSKGEQFF